This entry lists 22 T cell receptor beta chains sequenced from one sample in a study of T-cell memory formation after mild COVID-19. TCRdb processed the 5' RACE reads anew with MiXCR; each CDR3 protein has one entry. The profile shows about 350,000 distinct CDR3 sequences, under 30% of them singletons. The sequencing input was PBMCs or a T cell subset sorted from them (not recorded which). These receptor sequences come from an adult woman who had mild COVID-19 (a few samples of this study predate the infection). Cell type and time point are not known.

This sequence joins TRBV2 and TRBJ2-5, with D perhaps matching TRBD2 (5 bases). CDR3 length: 13 amino acids. Germline V gene sequence: CDR1 SNHLY, CDR2 FYNNEI. The V and J ends lost 6 bases and 5 bases respectively, with 13 bases between them. DNA of the CDR3: TGTGCCAGCAGGATACGGGGAGAGGAGACCCAGTACTTC. Translating gives CASRIRGEETQYF.

The chain carries TRBV18 and TRBJ1-5; 8 bases agree with TRBD1. After removal of 3 bases from V and 2 bases from J, the junction contained 3 bases not matched to a gene. The germline V gene has CDR1 KGHSH and CDR2 LQKENI. CDR3 length: 15 residues. Here the CDR3 reads CASSPGQGGNQPQHF. The DNA of the CDR3 is TGTGCCAGCTCACCTGGACAGGGTGGCAATCAGCCCCAGCATTTT.

This clonotype was counted between two and nine times. The chain recombines TRBV7-3 with TRBJ2-4; TRBD2 aligns across 7 bases. This CDR3 region has 16 residues. V shed 3 bases, J shed 1 base, and the junction held 6 bases outside the gene matches. CDR1 SGHTA and CDR2 FQGTGA come from the germline V gene. The CDR3 protein is CASSLGGGGAKNIQYF. The CDR3 DNA is TGTGCCAGCAGCTTGGGCGGGGGTGGTGCCAAAAACATTCAGTACTTC.

V gene TRBV6-5 combines with J gene TRBJ2-7; 9 bases are shared with TRBD1. The V gene end was trimmed by 8 bases and the J gene end by 0 bases; junction bases not matched to a gene: 5. In germline, CDR1 is MNHEY, CDR2 SVGAGI. This CDR3 is 14 amino acids long. The CDR3 DNA reads TGTGCCAGCGCGAGGGACAGGGACTCCTACGAGCAGTACTTC. Translating it yields CASARDRDSYEQYF.

The chain's CDR3 is CASSSGTEGFGYTF. CDR3 nucleotides: TGTGCCAGCAGCTCCGGGACAGAGGGATTCGGCTACACCTTC. The genes are TRBV13 and TRBJ1-2, with TRBD1 matching 7 bases. This CDR3 is 14 amino acids long. CDR1 PRHDT and CDR2 FYEKMQ come from the germline V gene (reference sequence). Trimming took 4 bases from V and 8 from J; bases not matched to a gene: 10.

The V gene is TRBV19, the J gene TRBJ1-1; 11 bases align to TRBD1. The germline V gene has CDR1 LNHDA and CDR2 SQIVND (reference sequence). The CDR3 runs 14 residues. V was clipped by 7 bases and J by 6 bases; unmatched bases: 7. The CDR3 DNA sequence: TGTGCCAGTATTCGGATGGGACAGGGGGCTGAAGCTTTCTTT. Protein sequence: CASIRMGQGAEAFF. The full variable domain, completed using reference TRBV19 and TRBJ1-1, is DGGITQSPKYLFRKEGQNVTLSCEQNLNHDAMYWYRQDPGQGLRLIYYSQIVNDFQKGDIAEGYSVSREKKESFPLTVTSAQKNPTAFYLCASIRMGQGAEAFFGQGTRLTVV.

The chain joins TRBV5-1 to TRBJ2-7, with 8 bases lining up with TRBD1. V shed 0 bases, J shed 7 bases, and the junction held 12 bases outside the gene matches. The CDR3 is 16 amino acids. CDR1 is SGHRS, CDR2 YFSETQ, per germline. Here the CDR3 reads CASSLAGRQGAWEQYF. The CDR3 DNA is TGCGCCAGCAGCTTGGCCGGTCGGCAGGGGGCCTGGGAGCAGTACTTC.

The chain recombines TRBV20-1 with TRBJ2-7, with no clear D. This CDR3 contains 14 residues. In germline, CDR1 is DFQATT, CDR2 SNEGSKA (reference sequence). Trimming took off 2 bases at V and 0 bases at J, with 11 bases between the two ends. The CDR3 bases are TGCAGTGCTAGACGTCTGTCAAGCTCCTACGAGCAGTACTTC. Translating gives CSARRLSSSYEQYF.

This clonotype was detected a few times. The CDR3 DNA reads as TGTGCCAGCAGTTACTCCTCTAGCGGGAGCTCCTACGAGCAGTACTTC. Its translation: CASSYSSSGSSYEQYF. V is TRBV6-2 or TRBV6-3 and J is TRBJ2-7; TRBD2 aligns across 10 bases. CDR1 and CDR2 from the germline V gene are MNHEY and SVGEGT. CDR3 length equals 16 residues. The V gene end was trimmed by 0 bases and the J gene end by 0 bases; junction bases not matched to a gene: 2.

Regarding this clonotype: The junction differs from germline at one of its ends, possibly a read error. This chain joins TRBV7-9 and TRBJ1-1; no clear D gene. Germline V CDR1 and CDR2: SEHNR, FQNEAQ (reference sequence). The CDR3 sequence is 14 residues long. The DNA of the CDR3 is TGTGCCAGCAGCTTAGAGGCAGTGAACACTGAACCTTTCTTT. It yields the protein CASSLEAVNTEPFF.

In this sample, this clonotype turned up a few times. The junction does not match germline at one end; this may be a read error. The chain recombines TRBV5-1 with TRBJ2-1; 10 nucleotides agree with TRBD2. CDR1 is SGHRS, CDR2 YFSETQ, per germline. The CDR3 runs to 14 residues. The chain's CDR3 is CASSLGLAGPHLVF. CDR3 coding DNA: TGCGCCAGCAGCTTGGGACTAGCGGGCCCCCATCTAGTCTTC. The full variable domain, rest sourced from reference TRBV5-1 and TRBJ2-1, is KAGVTQTPRYLIKTRGQQVTLSCSPISGHRSVSWYQQTPGQGLQFLFEYFSETQRNKGNFPGRFSGRQFSNSRSEMNVSTLELGDSALYLCASSLGLAGPHLVFGPGTRLTVL.

This clonotype was recorded a few times. This sequence joins TRBV7-9 and TRBJ2-5, with TRBD2 matching over 9 bases. The ends lost 1 base at V and 1 base at J; junction bases unmatched: 4. Per the germline V gene, CDR1 is SEHNR and CDR2 is FQNEAQ (reference sequence). The CDR3 is made up of 16 amino acids. The CDR3 DNA reads TGTGCCAGCAGCTTAGTCCCTAGCGGGGTCCAAGAGACCCAGTACTTC. Its translation: CASSLVPSGVQETQYF.

This clonotype was counted between two and nine times. The chain links TRBV12-3 or TRBV12-4 to TRBJ2-1, with D unclear. V was cut by 6 bases and J by 8 bases, with 20 bases left in between. The CDR3 spans 15 residues. The CDR3 region has the DNA TGTGCCAGCAGCCCCAACCAATCCCTCATGGATGAGCAGTTCTTC. It encodes CASSPNQSLMDEQFF.

This clonotype was seen more than once but under ten times. The chain links TRBV29-1 to TRBJ2-3; 14 nucleotides align to TRBD2. Losses at the gene ends were 4 bases for V and 7 bases for J; bases not matched to a gene: 1. CDR3 length equals 13 residues. Germline values: CDR1 SQVTM, CDR2 ANQGSEA. The CDR3 DNA sequence: TGCAGCGTTGGACTAGCGGGAGGGAATACGCAGTATTTT. This codes for CSVGLAGGNTQYF.

This clonotype has only a few counts. V usage is TRBV6-1 and J usage is TRBJ2-3; a possible D gene is TRBD2 (5 bases). The CDR3 length is 14 residues. The germline CDR1 and CDR2 sequences are MNHNS and SASEGT. V gave up 3 bases and J gave up 3 bases, with 10 bases separating them. CDR3 sequence: CASSDRRGTDTQYF. CDR3 DNA sequence: TGTGCCAGCAGTGACAGACGGGGAACAGATACGCAGTATTTT.

This clonotype was picked up a small number of times. The chain joins TRBV2 to TRBJ2-1, with a weak D call TRBD1 (6 bases). Germline-derived CDR1 and CDR2 are SNHLY and FYNNEI. This CDR3 contains 15 residues. V lost 7 bases and J lost 3, with 16 bases in between. This chain's CDR3 is CASKETGWVYNEQFF. The CDR3 DNA reads as TGTGCCAGCAAGGAGACAGGTTGGGTCTACAATGAGCAGTTCTTC. The complete variable domain, with remaining parts taken from reference TRBV2 and TRBJ2-1, reads EPEVTQTPSHQVTQMGQEVILRCVPISNHLYFYWYRQILGQKVEFLVSFYNNEISEKSEIFDDQFSVERPDGSNFTLKIRSTKLEDSAMYFCASKETGWVYNEQFFGPGTRLTVL.

This clonotype was detected only a few times. The chain joins TRBV12-3 or TRBV12-4 to TRBJ1-1; D unresolved. There are 13 residues in the CDR3. V lost 3 bases to trimming and J lost 4 bases, with 9 bases between them. CDR3: CASSFAQSTEAFF. DNA for the CDR3: TGTGCCAGCAGTTTCGCACAAAGCACTGAAGCTTTCTTT.

The chain joins TRBV7-6 to TRBJ2-5, with D possibly matching TRBD1 (5 bases). Between the trimmed V and J ends, which lost 1 base and 4 bases, there was a span of 16 bases. The CDR3 has 16 amino acids. CDR1 and CDR2 (germline): SGHVS, FNYEAQ. CDR3 sequence (DNA): TGTGCCAGCAGCTTAGATTCGGGCAGGGCAGCAGAGACCCAGTACTTC. Its translation: CASSLDSGRAAETQYF.

J is TRBJ2-3 and V is TRBV6-6; D unresolved. The CDR3 extends over 16 amino acids. Trimming took 0 bases from V and 1 from J, leaving 11 bases between them. The germline V gene has CDR1 MNHNY and CDR2 SVGAGI (reference sequence). The DNA of the CDR3 is TGTGCCAGCAGTTACTCTCGAGGCAGCCGCACAGATACGCAGTATTTT. Protein: CASSYSRGSRTDTQYF.

In DNA, the CDR3 is TGCGCCAGCAGCTCCGGGACAGGGGGCGTCGGGGTAGCTCATGAGCAGTTCTTC. Residues: CASSSGTGGVGVAHEQFF. The genes are TRBV5-1 and TRBJ2-1; 12 nucleotides align to TRBD1. CDR3 length equals 18 residues. Germline CDR1 reads SGHRS; CDR2 reads YFSETQ. Losses at the gene ends were 3 bases for V and 8 bases for J; bases not matched to a gene: 15.

This clonotype turned up a few times. The J gene is TRBJ2-3, the V gene TRBV11-2, with D unresolved. Germline V gene lookup returns CDR1 SGHAT and CDR2 FQNNGV. V gave up 0 bases and J gave up 4 bases, with 11 bases separating them. This CDR3 is 15 amino acids long. CDR3 DNA: TGTGCCAGCAGCTTAGAGCCCGACTGGTCAGATACGCAGTATTTT. Its translation is CASSLEPDWSDTQYF.

This clonotype turned up a few times. The V gene is TRBV5-1, the J gene TRBJ2-7; 7 bases fit TRBD1. The CDR3 totals 13 residues. Germline V lookup: CDR1 SGHRS, CDR2 YFSETQ. Germline trimming cut 4 bases from V and 1 base from J; bases unmatched to any gene: 2. The CDR3 coding sequence is TGCGCCAGCAGCCGACAGGGTTCCTACGAGCAGTACTTC. Translated: CASSRQGSYEQYF. The whole variable domain, remainder taken from reference TRBV5-1 and TRBJ2-7, is KAGVTQTPRYLIKTRGQQVTLSCSPISGHRSVSWYQQTPGQGLQFLFEYFSETQRNKGNFPGRFSGRQFSNSRSEMNVSTLELGDSALYLCASSRQGSYEQYFGPGTRLTVT.